The text below deals with one TCR beta chain. This table comes from immunoSEQ multiplex PCR, and its TCRdb copy is limited to in-frame clones, with some not included. The sample carries about 90,000 clones, about 85% recorded once. This sample was taken from a study of blood T cell repertoires in COVID-19. Overall study: The study drew acute and convalescent COVID-19 samples from the United States, Italy and Spain.

Trimming at V came to 4 bases and at J to 8 bases, leaving 17 bases not matched to a gene. CDR1 is MNHEY, CDR2 SMNVEV, per germline (reference sequence). The CDR3 contains 19 residues. The sequence came from a man older than 75 with active or convalescent COVID-19. The material sequenced was peripheral blood. The rearrangement uses TRBV27 and TRBJ2-1; 13 nucleotides line up with TRBD2. The CDR3 here is CASSSHPGLAGILLDEQFF. The CDR3 DNA is TGTGCCAGCAGTTCCCACCCGGGACTAGCGGGGATTTTGCTCGATGAGCAGTTCTTC.